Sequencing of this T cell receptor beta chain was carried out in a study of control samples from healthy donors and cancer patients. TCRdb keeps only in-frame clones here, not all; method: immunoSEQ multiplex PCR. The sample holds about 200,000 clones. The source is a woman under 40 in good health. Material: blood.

The CDR3 bases are TGTGCCAGCAGCCAGCCCGGGACCGATAATTCACCCCTCCACTTT. Translated: CASSQPGTDNSPLHF. V is TRBV4-2 and J is TRBJ1-6; tentatively, D is TRBD1 (5 bases). CDR3 length: 15 amino acids. Per the germline V gene, CDR1 is LGHNA and CDR2 is YNFKEQ. Deletions cut 3 bases from V and 5 bases from J, with 11 bases between.